These T cell receptor beta chains were read from a single sample in a study of technical replicates of blood from a few donors. Clones were sequenced by immunoSEQ multiplex PCR, and TCRdb holds only the in-frame ones, with some missing. The table records about 59,000 clones, 80% to 95% of them present only once. The sequenced material came from PBMCs. Receptors originate from a human donor in good health. Some clones in this sample may be carry-over from other donors' samples. Each CDR3 is given with its conserved first and last residue. The D gene is left open where the match is weak. Expanded clones are given a class, and other clones once, few, many or no size at all.

J: TRBJ1-3
D: NA
V: TRBV4-3
size: NA
CDR3: CASSQDTGLGNTIYF
DNA: TGCGCCAGCAGCCAAGATACGGGACTCGGAAACACCATATATTTT

J: TRBJ2-7
D: NA
V: TRBV30
size: NA
CDR3: CAWSATGEGTYEQYF
DNA: TGTGCCTGGAGTGCGACGGGAGAGGGGACCTACGAGCAGTACTTC

J: TRBJ2-1
D: TRBD2
V: TRBV5-6
size: NA
CDR3: CASSPGTSGRNNEQFF
DNA: TGTGCCAGCAGCCCAGGGACTAGCGGGAGGAACAATGAGCAGTTCTTC

J: TRBJ2-1
D: TRBD2
V: TRBV27
size: NA
CDR3: CASSLRTPRNSGAYNEQFF
DNA: TGTGCCAGCAGTTTGAGGACTCCTCGGAATAGCGGGGCCTACAATGAGCAGTTCTTC

J: TRBJ2-2
D: TRBD2
V: TRBV30
size: NA
CDR3: CAWTSGNTGELFF
DNA: TGTGCCTGGACTAGCGGTAACACCGGGGAGCTGTTTTTT

J: TRBJ1-2
D: NA
V: TRBV16
size: NA
CDR3: CASSQSIGGNYGYTF
DNA: TGTGCCAGCAGCCAATCGATAGGCGGTAACTATGGCTACACCTTC

J: TRBJ2-3
D: NA
V: TRBV5-4
size: once
CDR3: CASSNQQRDTDTQYF
DNA: TGTGCCAGCAGCAACCAACAGAGAGACACAGATACGCAGTATTTT

J: TRBJ1-1
D: NA
V: TRBV7-9
size: NA
CDR3: CASSFLTLRGSEAFF
DNA: TGTGCCAGCAGCTTTTTAACCCTAAGGGGGTCGGAAGCTTTCTTT

J: TRBJ2-7
D: NA
V: TRBV10-3
size: NA
CDR3: CAISESSVNEQYF
DNA: TGTGCCATCAGTGAGTCTAGCGTTAACGAGCAGTACTTC

J: TRBJ2-7
D: NA
V: TRBV2
size: NA
CDR3: CATNAGSSSYEQYF
DNA: TGTGCCACAAACGCCGGGTCGAGCTCCTACGAGCAGTACTTC

J: TRBJ2-7
D: NA
V: TRBV27
size: NA
CDR3: CASSPRRGSYEQYF
DNA: TGTGCCAGCAGTCCTAGACGGGGCTCCTACGAGCAGTACTTC

J: TRBJ1-5
D: NA
V: TRBV6-6
size: NA
CDR3: CASSTPPQPQHF
DNA: TGTGCCAGCAGTACTCCACCTCAGCCCCAGCATTTT

J: TRBJ2-7
D: TRBD1
V: TRBV18
size: NA
CDR3: CASSQDRGIYEQYF
DNA: TGTGCCAGCTCACAGGACAGGGGGATCTACGAGCAGTACTTC

J: TRBJ1-2
D: NA
V: TRBV19
size: once
CDR3: CASSIEISRNYGYTF
DNA: TGTGCCAGTAGTATAGAAATCAGTCGAAACTATGGCTACACCTTC

J: TRBJ2-3
D: NA
V: TRBV2
size: NA
CDR3: CASSEWGRDTDTQYF
DNA: TGTGCCAGCAGTGAATGGGGCAGGGACACAGATACGCAGTATTTT

J: TRBJ2-3
D: NA
V: TRBV28
size: NA
CDR3: CASSSLGGADTQYF
DNA: TGTGCCAGCAGTTCACTAGGGGGGGCAGATACGCAGTATTTT